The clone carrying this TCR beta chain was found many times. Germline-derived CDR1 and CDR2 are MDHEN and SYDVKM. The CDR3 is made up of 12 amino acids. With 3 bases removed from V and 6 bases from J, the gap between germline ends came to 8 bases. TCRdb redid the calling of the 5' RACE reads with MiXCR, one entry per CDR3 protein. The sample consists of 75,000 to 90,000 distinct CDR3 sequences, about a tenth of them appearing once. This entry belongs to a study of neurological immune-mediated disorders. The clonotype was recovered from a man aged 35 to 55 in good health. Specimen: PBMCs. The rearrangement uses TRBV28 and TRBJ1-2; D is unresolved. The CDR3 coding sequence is TGTGCCAGCAGTTTTGGCGGGGATGGCTACACCTTC. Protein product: CASSFGGDGYTF.